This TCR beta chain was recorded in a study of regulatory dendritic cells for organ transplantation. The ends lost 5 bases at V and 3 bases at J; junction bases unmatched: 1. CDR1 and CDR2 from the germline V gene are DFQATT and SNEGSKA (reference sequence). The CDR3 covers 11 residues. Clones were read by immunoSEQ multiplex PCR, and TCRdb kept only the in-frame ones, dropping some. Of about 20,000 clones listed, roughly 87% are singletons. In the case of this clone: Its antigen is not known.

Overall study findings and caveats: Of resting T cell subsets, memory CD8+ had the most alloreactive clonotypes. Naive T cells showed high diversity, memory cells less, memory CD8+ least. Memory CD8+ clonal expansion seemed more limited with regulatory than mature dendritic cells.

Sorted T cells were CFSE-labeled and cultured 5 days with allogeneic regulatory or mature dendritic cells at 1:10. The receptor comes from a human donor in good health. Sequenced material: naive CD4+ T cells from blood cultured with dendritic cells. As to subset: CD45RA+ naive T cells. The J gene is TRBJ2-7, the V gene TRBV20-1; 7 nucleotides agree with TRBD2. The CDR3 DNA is TGCAGTGCTGGGAGGGACTACGAGCAGTACTTC. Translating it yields CSAGRDYEQYF.